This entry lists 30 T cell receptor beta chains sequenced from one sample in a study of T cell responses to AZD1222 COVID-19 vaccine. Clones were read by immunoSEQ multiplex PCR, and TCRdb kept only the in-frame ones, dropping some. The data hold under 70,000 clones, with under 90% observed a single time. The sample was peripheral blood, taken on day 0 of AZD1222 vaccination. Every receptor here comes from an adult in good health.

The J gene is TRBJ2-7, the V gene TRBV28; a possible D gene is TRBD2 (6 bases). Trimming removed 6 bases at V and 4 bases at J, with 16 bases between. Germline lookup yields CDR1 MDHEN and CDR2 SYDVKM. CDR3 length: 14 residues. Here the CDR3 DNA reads TGTGCCAGCAGGATGGGGGGTAGGGATTACGAGCAGTACTTC. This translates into CASRMGGRDYEQYF. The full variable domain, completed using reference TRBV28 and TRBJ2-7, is DVKVTQSSRYLVKRTGEKVFLECVQDMDHENMFWYRQDPGLGLRLIYFSYDVKMKEKGDIPEGYSVSREKKERFSLILESASTNQTSMYLCASRMGGRDYEQYFGPGTRLTVT.

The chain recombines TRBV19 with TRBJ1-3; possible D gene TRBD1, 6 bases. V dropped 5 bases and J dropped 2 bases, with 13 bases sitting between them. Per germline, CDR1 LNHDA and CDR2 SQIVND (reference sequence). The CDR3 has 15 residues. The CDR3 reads CASSFIQGAGNTIYF. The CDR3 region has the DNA TGTGCCAGTAGTTTCATACAGGGAGCTGGAAACACCATATATTTT.

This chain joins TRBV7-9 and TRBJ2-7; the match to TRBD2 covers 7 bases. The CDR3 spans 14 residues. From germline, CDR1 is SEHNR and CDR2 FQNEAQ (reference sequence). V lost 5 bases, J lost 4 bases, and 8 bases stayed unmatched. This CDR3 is CASSPAKGLYEQYF. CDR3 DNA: TGTGCCAGCAGCCCAGCCAAGGGACTATACGAGCAGTACTTC.

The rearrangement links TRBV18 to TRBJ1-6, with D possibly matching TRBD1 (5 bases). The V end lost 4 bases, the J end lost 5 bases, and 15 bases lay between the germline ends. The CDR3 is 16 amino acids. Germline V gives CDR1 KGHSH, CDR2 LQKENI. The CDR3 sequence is CASSLQGPLDNSPLHF. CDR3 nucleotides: TGTGCCAGCTCACTCCAGGGCCCCCTTGATAATTCACCCCTCCACTTT.

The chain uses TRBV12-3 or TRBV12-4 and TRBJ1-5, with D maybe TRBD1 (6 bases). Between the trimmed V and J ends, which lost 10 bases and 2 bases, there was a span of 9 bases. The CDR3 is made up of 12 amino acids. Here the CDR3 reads CATRTGNQPQHF. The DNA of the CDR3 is TGTGCCACCCGGACAGGCAATCAGCCCCAGCATTTT.

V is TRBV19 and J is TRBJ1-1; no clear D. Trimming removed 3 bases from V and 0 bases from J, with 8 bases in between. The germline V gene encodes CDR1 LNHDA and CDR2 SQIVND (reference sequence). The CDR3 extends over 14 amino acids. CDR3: CASSIGNLNTEAFF. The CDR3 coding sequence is TGTGCCAGTAGTATCGGTAACCTGAACACTGAAGCTTTCTTT. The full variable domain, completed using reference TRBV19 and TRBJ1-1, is DGGITQSPKYLFRKEGQNVTLSCEQNLNHDAMYWYRQDPGQGLRLIYYSQIVNDFQKGDIAEGYSVSREKKESFPLTVTSAQKNPTAFYLCASSIGNLNTEAFFGQGTRLTVV.

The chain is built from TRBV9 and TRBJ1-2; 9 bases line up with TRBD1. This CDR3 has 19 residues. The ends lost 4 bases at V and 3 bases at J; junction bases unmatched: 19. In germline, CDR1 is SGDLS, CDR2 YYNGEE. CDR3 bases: TGTGCCAGCAGCCTTAAAGAGTCCCTTACAGGGGGCGCGGACTATGGCTACACCTTC. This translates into CASSLKESLTGGADYGYTF.

CDR3 DNA sequence: TGTGCCAGCAGCTCACGTCCCGGGGGGCGAGGCACCGGGGAGCTGTTTTTT. It is translated as CASSSRPGGRGTGELFF. The gene calls are TRBV7-3 and TRBJ2-2; D perhaps matches TRBD2 (7 bases). Germline V lookup: CDR1 SGHTA, CDR2 FQGTGA. The length of the CDR3 is 17 residues. Trimming removed 4 bases from V and 4 bases from J, with 19 bases in between.

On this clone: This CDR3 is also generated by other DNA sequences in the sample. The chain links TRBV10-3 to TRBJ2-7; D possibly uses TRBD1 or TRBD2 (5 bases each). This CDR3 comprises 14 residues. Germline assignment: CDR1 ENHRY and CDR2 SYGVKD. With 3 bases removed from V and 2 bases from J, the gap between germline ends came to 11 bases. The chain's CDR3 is CAISDRDGTYEQYF. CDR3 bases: TGTGCCATCAGTGACAGGGACGGTACCTACGAGCAGTACTTC.

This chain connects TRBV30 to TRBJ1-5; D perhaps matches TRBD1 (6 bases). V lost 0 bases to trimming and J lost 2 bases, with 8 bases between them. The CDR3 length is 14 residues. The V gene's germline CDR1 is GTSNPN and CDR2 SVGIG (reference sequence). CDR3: CAWSVQGGNQPQHF. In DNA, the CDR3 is TGTGCCTGGAGTGTACAGGGCGGCAATCAGCCCCAGCATTTT.

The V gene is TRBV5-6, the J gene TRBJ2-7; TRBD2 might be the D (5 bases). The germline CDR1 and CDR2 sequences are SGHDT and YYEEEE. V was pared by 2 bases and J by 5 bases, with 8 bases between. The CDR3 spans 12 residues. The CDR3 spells CASSLLGDEQYF. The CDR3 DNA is TGTGCCAGCAGCTTACTCGGGGACGAGCAGTACTTC.

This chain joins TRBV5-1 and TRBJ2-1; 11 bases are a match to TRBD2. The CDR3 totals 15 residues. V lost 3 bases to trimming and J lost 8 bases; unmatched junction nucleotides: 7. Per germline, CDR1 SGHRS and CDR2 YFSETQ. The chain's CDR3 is CASSSQLAGVDEQFF. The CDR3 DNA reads TGCGCCAGCAGCTCGCAACTAGCGGGAGTGGATGAGCAGTTCTTC.

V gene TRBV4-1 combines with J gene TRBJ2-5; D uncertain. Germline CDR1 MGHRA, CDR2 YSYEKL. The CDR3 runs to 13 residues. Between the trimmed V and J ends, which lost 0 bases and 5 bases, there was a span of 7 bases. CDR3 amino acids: CASSQERLETQYF. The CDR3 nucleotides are TGCGCCAGCAGCCAAGAGAGGCTCGAGACCCAGTACTTC.

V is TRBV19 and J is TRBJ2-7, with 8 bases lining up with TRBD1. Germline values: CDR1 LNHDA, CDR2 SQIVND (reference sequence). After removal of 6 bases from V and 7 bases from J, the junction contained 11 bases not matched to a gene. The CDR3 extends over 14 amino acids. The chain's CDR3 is CASSPTGVSGEQYF. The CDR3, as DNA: TGTGCCAGTAGCCCGACAGGGGTATCGGGGGAGCAGTACTTC.

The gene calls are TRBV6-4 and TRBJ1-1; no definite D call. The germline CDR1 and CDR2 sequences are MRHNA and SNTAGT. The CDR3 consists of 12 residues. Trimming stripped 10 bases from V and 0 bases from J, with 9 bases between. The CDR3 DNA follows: TGTGCCACCAGAGTCTTGAACACTGAAGCTTTCTTT. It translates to CATRVLNTEAFF.

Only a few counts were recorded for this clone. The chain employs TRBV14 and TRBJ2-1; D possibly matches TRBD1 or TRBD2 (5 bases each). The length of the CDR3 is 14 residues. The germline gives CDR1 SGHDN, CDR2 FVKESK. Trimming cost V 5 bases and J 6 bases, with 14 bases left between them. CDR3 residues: CASSALTGGNEQFF. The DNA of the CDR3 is TGTGCCAGCAGCGCCCTCACAGGAGGCAATGAGCAGTTCTTC.

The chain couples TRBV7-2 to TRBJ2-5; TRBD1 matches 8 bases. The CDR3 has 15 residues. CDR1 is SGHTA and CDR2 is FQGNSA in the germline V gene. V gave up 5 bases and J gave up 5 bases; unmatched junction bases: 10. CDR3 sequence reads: CASSIQSGGIETQYF. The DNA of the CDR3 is TGTGCCAGCAGCATCCAATCAGGGGGCATCGAGACCCAGTACTTC.

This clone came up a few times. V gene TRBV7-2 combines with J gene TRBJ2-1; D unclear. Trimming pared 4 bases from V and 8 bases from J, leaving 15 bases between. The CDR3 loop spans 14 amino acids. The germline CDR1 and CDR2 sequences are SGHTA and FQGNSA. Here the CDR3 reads CASSSVSSRDEQFF. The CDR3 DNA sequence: TGTGCCAGCAGCTCAGTCTCTTCCCGCGATGAGCAGTTCTTC.

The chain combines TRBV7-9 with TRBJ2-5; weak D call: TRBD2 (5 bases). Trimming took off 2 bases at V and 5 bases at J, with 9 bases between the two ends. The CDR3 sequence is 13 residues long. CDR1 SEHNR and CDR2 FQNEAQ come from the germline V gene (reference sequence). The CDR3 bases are TGTGCCAGCAGCTTACTAGCAGGCGAGACCCAGTACTTC. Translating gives CASSLLAGETQYF.

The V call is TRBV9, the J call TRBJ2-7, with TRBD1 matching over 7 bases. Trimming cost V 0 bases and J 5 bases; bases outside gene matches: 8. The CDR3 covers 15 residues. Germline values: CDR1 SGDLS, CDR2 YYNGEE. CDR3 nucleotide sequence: TGTGCCAGCAGCGTAGGACAGGGATCGTACCACGAGCAGTACTTC. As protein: CASSVGQGSYHEQYF.

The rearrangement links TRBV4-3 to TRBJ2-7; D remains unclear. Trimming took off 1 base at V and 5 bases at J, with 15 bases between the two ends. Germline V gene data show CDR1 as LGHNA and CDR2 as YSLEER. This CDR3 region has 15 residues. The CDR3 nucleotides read TGCGCCAGCAGCCAAGGGCCATCATTAAGCCACGAGCAGTACTTC. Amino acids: CASSQGPSLSHEQYF.

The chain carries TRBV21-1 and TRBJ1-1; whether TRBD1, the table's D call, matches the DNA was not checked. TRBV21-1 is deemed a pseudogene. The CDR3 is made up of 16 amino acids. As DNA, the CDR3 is TGTGCCAGCAGCATCGGACCCGGACAGAAAAACACTGAAGCTTTCTTT. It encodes CASSIGPGQKNTEAFF.

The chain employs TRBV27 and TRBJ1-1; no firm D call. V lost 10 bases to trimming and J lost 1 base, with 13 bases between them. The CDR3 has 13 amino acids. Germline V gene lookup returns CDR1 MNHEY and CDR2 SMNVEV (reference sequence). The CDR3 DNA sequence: TGTGCCATCATGGGAAAAGGGAACACTGAAGCTTTCTTT. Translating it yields CAIMGKGNTEAFF.

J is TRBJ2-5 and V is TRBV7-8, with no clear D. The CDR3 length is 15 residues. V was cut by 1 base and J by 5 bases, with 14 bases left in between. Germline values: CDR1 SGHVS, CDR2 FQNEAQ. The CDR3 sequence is CASSLVPILQETQYF. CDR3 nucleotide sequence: TGTGCCAGCAGCTTAGTCCCAATACTGCAGGAGACCCAGTACTTC. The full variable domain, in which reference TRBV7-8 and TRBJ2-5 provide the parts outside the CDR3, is GAGVSQSPRYKVAKRGQDVALRCDPISGHVSLFWYQQALGQGPEFLTYFQNEAQLDKSGLPSDRFFAERPEGSVSTLKIQRTQQEDSAVYLCASSLVPILQETQYFGPGTRLLVL.

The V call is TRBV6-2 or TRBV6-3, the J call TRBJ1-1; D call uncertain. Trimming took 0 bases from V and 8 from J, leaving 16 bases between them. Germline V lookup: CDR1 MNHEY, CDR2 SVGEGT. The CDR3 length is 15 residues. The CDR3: CASSYSTGKEFEAFF. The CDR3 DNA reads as TGTGCCAGCAGTTACTCGACGGGGAAGGAGTTCGAAGCTTTCTTT.

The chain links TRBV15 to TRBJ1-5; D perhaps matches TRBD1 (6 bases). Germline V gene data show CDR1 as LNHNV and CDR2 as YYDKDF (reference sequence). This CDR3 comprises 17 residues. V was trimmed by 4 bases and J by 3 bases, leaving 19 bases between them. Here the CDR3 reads CATSTNRGASPNQPQHF. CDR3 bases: TGTGCCACCAGCACGAACCGGGGGGCGAGCCCCAATCAGCCCCAGCATTTT.

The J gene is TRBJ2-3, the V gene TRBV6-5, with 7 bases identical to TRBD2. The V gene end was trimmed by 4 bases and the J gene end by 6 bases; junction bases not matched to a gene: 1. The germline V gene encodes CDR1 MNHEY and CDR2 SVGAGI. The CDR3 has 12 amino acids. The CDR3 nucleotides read TGTGCCAGCAGTTTGGGGGGGGATACGCAGTATTTT. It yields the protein CASSLGGDTQYF.

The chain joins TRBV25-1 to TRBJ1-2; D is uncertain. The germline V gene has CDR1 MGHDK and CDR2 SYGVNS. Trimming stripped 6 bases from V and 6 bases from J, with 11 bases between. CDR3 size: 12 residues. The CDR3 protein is CASRGPAHGYTF. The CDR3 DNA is TGTGCCAGCAGAGGGCCAGCCCATGGCTACACCTTC.

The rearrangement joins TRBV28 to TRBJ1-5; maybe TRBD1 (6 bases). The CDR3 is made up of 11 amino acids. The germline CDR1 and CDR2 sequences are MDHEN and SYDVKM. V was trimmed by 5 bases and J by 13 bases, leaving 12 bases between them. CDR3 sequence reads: CASSEDRPQHF. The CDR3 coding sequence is TGTGCCAGCAGTGAGGACAGACCTCAGCATTTT.

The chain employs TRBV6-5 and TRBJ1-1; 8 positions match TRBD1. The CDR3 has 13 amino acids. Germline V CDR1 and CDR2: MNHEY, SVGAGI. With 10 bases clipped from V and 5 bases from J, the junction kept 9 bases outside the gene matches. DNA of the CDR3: TGTGCCACCACCCGACAGGGGAGGACTGAAGCTTTCTTT. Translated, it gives CATTRQGRTEAFF.